The source of this T cell receptor (beta chain) is a study of T cells in Graves' hyperthyroidism and ophthalmopathy. About the research overall: Peripheral blood was taken when the disease was first diagnosed, before any treatment began. The study's findings and limits: With a median lead of approximately 6 months before onset, the model predicted ophthalmopathy.

Disease duration was under 3 months in the ophthalmopathy patients, who also had a Clinical Activity Score of at least 3 and a NOSPECS grade of at least 4. Regarding this clonotype: Its cognate antigen is unknown.

Regions amplified from RNA transcripts were the TCR beta CDR3 regions. When the TCR CDR3 underwent first-round RT-PCR, the HTBI primer set was used. One entry per CDR3 protein results from TCRdb running MiXCR on the multiplex PCR reads. The table shows about 600,000 distinct CDR3 sequences, with roughly 15% occurring only once. There are 14 residues in the CDR3. The V end lost 6 bases, the J end lost 0 bases, and 9 bases lay between the germline ends. The germline V gene encodes CDR1 LNHDA and CDR2 SQIVND (reference sequence). The chain uses TRBV19 and TRBJ1-5; D uncertain. Sequenced sample: blood. The TCR sequence derives from a woman aged 50 to 60 with Graves' ophthalmopathy. This CDR3 is CASRKDLSNQPQHF. CDR3 sequence (DNA): TGTGCCAGTAGGAAAGACCTTAGCAATCAGCCCCAGCATTTT.